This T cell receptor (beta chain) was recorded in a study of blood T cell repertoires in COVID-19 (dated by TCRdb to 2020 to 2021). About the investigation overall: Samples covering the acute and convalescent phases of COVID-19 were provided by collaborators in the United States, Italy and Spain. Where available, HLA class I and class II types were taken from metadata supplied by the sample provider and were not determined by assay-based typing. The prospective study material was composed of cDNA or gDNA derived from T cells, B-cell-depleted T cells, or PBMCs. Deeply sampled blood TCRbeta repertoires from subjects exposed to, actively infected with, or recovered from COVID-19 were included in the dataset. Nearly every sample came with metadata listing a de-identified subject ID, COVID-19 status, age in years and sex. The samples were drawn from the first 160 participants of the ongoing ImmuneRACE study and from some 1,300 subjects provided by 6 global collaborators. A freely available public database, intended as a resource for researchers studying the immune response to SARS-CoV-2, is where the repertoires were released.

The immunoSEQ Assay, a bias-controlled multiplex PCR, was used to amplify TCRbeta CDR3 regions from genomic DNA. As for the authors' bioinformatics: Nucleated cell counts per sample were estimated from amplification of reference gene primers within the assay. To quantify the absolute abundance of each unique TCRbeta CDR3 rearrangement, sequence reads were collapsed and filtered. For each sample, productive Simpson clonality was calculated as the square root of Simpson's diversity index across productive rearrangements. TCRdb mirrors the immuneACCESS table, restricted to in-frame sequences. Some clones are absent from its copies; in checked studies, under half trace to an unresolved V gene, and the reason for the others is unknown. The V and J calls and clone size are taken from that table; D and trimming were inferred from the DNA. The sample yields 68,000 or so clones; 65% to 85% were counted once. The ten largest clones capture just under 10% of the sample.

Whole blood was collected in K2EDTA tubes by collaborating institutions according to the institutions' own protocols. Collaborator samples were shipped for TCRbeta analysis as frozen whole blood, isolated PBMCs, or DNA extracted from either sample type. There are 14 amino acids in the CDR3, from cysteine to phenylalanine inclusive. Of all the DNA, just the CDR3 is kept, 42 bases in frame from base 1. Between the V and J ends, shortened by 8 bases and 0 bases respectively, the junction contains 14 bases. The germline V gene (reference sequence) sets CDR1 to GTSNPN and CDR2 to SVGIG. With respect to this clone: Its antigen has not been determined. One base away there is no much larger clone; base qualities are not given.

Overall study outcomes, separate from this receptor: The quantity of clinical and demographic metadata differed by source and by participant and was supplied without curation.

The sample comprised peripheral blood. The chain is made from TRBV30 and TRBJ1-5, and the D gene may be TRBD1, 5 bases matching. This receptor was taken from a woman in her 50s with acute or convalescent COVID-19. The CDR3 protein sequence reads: CAQSTTVSNQPQHF. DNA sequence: TGTGCCCAGAGTACGACAGTTAGCAATCAGCCCCAGCATTTT.